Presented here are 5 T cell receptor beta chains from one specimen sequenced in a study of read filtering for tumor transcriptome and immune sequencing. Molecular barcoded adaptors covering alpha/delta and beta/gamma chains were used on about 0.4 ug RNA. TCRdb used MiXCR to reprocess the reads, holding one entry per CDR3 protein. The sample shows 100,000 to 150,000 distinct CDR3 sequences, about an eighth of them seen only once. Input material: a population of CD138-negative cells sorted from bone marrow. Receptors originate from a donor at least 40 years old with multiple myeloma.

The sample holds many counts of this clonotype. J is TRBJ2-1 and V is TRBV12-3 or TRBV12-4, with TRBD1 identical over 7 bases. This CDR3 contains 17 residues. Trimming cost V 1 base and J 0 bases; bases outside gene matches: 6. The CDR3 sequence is CASSLVTGDSSYNEQFF. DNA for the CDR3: TGTGCCAGCAGTTTAGTAACAGGGGACAGCTCCTACAATGAGCAGTTCTTC.

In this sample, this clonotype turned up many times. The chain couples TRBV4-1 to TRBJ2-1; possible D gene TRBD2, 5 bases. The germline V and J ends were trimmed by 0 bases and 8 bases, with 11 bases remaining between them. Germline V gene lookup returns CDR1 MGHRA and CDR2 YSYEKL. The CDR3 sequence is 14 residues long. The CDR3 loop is CASSQDWSRDEQFF. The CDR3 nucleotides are TGCGCCAGCAGCCAAGATTGGTCGAGGGATGAGCAGTTCTTC.

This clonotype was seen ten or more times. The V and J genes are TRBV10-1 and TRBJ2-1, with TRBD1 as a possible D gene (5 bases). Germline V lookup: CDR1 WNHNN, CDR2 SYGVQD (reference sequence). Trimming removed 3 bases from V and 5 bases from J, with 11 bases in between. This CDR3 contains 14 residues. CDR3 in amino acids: CASSDQGGHNEQFF. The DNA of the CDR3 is TGCGCCAGCAGTGATCAGGGTGGCCACAATGAGCAGTTCTTC.

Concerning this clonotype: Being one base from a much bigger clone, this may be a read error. The CDR3 nucleotides read TGCAGTGCTAAAACAGGGAAACAGCCCCAGCATTTT. It specifies CSAKTGKQPQHF. V is TRBV20-1 and J is TRBJ1-5, with D possibly matching TRBD1 (6 bases). The V and J ends lost 4 bases and 7 bases respectively, with 11 bases between them. There are 12 residues in the CDR3. The germline V gene encodes CDR1 DFQATT and CDR2 SNEGSKA (reference sequence).

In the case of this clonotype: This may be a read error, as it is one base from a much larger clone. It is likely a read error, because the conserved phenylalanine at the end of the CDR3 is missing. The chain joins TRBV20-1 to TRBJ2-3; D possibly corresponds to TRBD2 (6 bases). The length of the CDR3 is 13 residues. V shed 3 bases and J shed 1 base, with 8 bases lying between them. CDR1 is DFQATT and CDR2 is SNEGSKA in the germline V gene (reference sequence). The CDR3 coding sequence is TGCAGTGCTAGGGGGGGTGGCACAGATACGCAGTATCTT. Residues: CSARGGGTDTQYL.